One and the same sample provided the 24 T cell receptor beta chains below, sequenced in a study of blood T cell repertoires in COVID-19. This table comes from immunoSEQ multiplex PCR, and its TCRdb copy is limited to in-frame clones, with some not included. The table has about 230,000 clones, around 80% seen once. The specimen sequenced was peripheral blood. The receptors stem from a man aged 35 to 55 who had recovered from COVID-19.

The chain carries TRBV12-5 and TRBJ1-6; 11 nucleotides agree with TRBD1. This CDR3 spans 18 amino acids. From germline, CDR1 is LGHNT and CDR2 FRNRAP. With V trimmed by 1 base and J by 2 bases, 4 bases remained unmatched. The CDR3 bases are TGTGCTAGTGGTTTGGGCCGGGACAGGGGGACCTATAATTCACCCCTCCACTTT. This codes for CASGLGRDRGTYNSPLHF.

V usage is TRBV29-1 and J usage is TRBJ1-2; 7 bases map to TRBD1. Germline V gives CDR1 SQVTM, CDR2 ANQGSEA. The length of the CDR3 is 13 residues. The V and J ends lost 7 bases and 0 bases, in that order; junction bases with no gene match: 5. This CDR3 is CSALQGTNYGYTF. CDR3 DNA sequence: TGCAGCGCTCTACAGGGGACTAACTATGGCTACACCTTC. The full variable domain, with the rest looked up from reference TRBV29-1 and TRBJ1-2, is SAVISQKPSRDICQRGTSLTIQCQVDSQVTMMFWYRQQPGQSLTLIATANQGSEATYESGFVIDKFPISRPNLTFSTLTVSNMSPEDSSIYLCSALQGTNYGYTFGSGTRLTVV.

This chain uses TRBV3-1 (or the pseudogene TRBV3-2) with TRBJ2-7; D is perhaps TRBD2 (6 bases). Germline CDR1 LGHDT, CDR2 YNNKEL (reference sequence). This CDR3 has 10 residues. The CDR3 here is CASSQEGGRV. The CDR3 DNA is TGTGCCAGCAGCCAAGAGGGGGGTAGGGTC.

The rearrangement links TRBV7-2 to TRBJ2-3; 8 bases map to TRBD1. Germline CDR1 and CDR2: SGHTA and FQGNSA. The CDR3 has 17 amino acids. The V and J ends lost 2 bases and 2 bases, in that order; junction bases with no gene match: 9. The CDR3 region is CASSLLRGRGFTDTQYF. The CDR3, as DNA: TGTGCCAGCAGCTTACTCAGGGGGCGCGGGTTCACAGATACGCAGTATTTT.

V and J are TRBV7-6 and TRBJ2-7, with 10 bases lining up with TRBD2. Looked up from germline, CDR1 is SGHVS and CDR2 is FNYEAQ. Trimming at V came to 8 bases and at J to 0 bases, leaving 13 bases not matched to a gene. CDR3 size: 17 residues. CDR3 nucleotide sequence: TGTGCCAGCTCCGGGGGGATAGCGGGAGGACCCTCCTACGAGCAGTACTTC. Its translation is CASSGGIAGGPSYEQYF.

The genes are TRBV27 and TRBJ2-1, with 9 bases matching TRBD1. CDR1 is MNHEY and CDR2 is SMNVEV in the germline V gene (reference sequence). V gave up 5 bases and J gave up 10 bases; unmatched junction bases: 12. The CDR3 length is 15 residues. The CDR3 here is CASSHEGQGMLEQFF. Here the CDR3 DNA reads TGTGCCAGCAGTCACGAGGGACAGGGAATGTTGGAGCAGTTCTTC.

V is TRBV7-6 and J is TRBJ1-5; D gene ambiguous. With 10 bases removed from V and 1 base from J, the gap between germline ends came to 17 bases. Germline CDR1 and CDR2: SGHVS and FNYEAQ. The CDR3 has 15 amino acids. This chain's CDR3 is CANPNSSTSNQPQHF. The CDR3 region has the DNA TGTGCCAACCCGAATTCTAGTACCAGCAATCAGCCCCAGCATTTT.

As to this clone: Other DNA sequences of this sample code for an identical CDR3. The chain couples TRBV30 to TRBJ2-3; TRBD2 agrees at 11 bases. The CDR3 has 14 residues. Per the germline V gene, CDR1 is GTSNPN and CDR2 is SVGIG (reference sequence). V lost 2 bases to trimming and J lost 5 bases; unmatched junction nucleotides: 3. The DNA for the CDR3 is TGTGCCTGGAGTCTAGCGGGAGGTGGAGATACGCAGTATTTT. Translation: CAWSLAGGGDTQYF.

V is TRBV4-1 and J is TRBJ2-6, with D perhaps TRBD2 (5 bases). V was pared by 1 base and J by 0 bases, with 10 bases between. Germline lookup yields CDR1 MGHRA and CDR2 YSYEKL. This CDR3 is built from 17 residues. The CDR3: CASSQGAGLSGANVLTF. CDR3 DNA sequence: TGCGCCAGCAGCCAAGGGGCAGGACTCTCTGGGGCCAACGTCCTGACTTTC.

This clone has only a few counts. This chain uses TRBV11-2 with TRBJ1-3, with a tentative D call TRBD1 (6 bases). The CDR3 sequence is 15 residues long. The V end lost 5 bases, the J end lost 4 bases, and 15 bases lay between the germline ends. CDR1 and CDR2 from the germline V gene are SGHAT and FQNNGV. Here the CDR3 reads CASSPQGTHGNTIYF. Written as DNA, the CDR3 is TGTGCCAGCAGCCCGCAGGGGACACACGGAAACACCATATATTTT. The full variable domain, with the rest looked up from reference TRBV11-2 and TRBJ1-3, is EAGVAQSPRYKIIEKRQSVAFWCNPISGHATLYWYQQILGQGPKLLIQFQNNGVVDDSQLPKDRFSAERLKGVDSTLKIQPAKLEDSAVYLCASSPQGTHGNTIYFGEGSWLTVV.

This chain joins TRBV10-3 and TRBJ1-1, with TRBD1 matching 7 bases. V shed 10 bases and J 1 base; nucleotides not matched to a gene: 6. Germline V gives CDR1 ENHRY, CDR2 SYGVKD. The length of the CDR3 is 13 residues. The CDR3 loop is CATSSGGNTEAFF. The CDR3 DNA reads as TGTGCCACGTCATCAGGGGGGAACACTGAAGCTTTCTTT.

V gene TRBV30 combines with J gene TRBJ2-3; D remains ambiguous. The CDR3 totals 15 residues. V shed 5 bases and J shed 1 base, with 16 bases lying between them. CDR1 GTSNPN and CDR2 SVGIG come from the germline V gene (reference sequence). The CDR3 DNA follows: TGTGCCTGGCAACAAGTTCTTGGAGGCACAGATACGCAGTATTTT. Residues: CAWQQVLGGTDTQYF.

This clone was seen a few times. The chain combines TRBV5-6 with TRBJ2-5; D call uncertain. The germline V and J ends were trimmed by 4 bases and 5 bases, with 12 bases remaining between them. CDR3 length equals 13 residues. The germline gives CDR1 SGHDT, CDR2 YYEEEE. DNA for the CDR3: TGTGCCAGCAGCCCTCCCTCCGGTGAGACCCAGTACTTC. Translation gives CASSPPSGETQYF.

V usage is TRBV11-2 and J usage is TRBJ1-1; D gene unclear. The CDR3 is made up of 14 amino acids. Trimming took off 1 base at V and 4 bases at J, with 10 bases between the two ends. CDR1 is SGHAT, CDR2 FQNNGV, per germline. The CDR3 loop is CASSLGGESTEAFF. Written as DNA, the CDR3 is TGTGCCAGCAGCTTAGGCGGGGAAAGCACTGAAGCTTTCTTT.

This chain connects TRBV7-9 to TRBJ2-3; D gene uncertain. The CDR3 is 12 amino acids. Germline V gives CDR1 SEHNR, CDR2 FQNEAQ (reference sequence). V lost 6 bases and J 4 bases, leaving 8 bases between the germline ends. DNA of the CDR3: TGTGCCAGCAGGGCCAGTGCAGATACGCAGTATTTT. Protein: CASRASADTQYF. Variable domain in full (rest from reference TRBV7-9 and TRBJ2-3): DTGVSQNPRHKITKRGQNVTFRCDPISEHNRLYWYRQTLGQGPEFLTYFQNEAQLEKSRLLSDRFSAERPKGSFSTLEIQRTEQGDSAMYLCASRASADTQYFGPGTRLTVL.

In DNA form, the CDR3 reads TGTGCCAGCAGTTTAGTTATGAACACTGAAGCTTTCTTT. Encoded protein: CASSLVMNTEAFF. V and J are TRBV6-2 or TRBV6-3 and TRBJ1-1; D is undetermined. Per the germline V gene, CDR1 is MNHEY and CDR2 is SVGEGT. Trimming removed 4 bases at V and 0 bases at J, with 6 bases between. This CDR3 region has 13 residues.

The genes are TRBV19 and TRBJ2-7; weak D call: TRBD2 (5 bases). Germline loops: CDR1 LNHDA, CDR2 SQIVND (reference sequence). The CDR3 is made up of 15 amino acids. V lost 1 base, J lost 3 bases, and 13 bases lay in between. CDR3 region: CASSIGSPEDYEQYF. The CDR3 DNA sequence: TGTGCCAGTAGTATAGGGTCCCCGGAGGACTACGAGCAGTACTTC.

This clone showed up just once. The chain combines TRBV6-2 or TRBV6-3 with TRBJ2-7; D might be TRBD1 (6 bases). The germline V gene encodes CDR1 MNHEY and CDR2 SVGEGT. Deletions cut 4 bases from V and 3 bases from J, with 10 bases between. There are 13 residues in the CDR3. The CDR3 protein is CASSLGHGYEQYF. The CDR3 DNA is TGTGCCAGCAGTTTGGGACACGGCTACGAGCAGTACTTC.

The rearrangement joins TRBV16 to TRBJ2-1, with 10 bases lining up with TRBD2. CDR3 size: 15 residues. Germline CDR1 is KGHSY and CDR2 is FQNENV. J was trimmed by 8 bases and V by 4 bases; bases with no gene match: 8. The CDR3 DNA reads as TGTGCCAGCAGCCGATCTAGCGGGAGTATTGATGAGCAGTTCTTC. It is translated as CASSRSSGSIDEQFF.

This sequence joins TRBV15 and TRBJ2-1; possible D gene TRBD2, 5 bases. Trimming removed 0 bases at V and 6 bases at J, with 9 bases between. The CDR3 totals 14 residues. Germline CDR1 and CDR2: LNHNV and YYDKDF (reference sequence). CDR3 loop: CATSRDRAANEQFF. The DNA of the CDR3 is TGTGCCACCAGCAGAGATCGAGCGGCCAATGAGCAGTTCTTC. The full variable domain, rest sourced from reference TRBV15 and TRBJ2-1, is DAMVIQNPRYQVTQFGKPVTLSCSQTLNHNVMYWYQQKSSQAPKLLFHYYDKDFNNEADTPDNFQSRRPNTSFCFLDIRSPGLGDTAMYLCATSRDRAANEQFFGPGTRLTVL.

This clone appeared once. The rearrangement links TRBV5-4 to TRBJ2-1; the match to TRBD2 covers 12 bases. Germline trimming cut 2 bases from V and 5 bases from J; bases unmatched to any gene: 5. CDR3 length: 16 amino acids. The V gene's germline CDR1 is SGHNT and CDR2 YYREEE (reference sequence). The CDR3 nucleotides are TGTGCCAGCAGCTTCCCACTAGCGGGGGGACACAATGAGCAGTTCTTC. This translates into CASSFPLAGGHNEQFF.

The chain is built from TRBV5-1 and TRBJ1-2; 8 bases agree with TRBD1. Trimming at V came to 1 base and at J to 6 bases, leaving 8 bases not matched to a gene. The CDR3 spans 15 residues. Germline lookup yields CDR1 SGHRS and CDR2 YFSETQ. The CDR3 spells CASSLISGGGHGYTF. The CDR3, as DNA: TGCGCCAGCAGCTTGATATCAGGGGGCGGCCATGGCTACACCTTC.

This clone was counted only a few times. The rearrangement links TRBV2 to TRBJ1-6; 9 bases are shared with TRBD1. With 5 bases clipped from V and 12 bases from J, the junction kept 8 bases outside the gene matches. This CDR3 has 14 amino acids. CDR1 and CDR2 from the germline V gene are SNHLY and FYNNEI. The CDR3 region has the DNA TGTGCCAGCAGTTTAAACCGGGACAGGGTACCCCTCCACTTT. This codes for CASSLNRDRVPLHF.

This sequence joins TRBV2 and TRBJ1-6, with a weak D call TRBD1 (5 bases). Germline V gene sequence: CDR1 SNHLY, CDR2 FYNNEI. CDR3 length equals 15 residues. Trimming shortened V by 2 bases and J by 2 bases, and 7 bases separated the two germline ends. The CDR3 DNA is TGTGCCAGCAGTGAACAAGGGGCCTATAATTCACCCCTCCACTTT. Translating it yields CASSEQGAYNSPLHF.